This paragraph covers one T cell receptor beta chain sequence. The table lists this clonotype with a count of one. Its recognized antigen is unknown. No quality values exist for individual bases; no much larger clone is one base distant. Single-read evidence is weak. What the time point label conveys for this sample: newly diagnosed GD, antithyroid drugs for less than 3 months. For both TCR sequencing and RNA sequencing, RNA was extracted from PBMCs using TRIzol. Graves' disease was diagnosed according to American Thyroid Association guidelines. Recruitment of patients was carried out at an endocrinology department in Xi'an, China. Each patient gave 8.5 to 9.5 milliliters of peripheral blood, collected in an EDTA anticoagulant tube. Ficoll Paque Plus density gradient separation was used to isolate PBMCs, and no further T cell sorting was done. An Agilent 2100 Bioanalyzer and agarose gel were used to check RNA quality, and a NanoDrop 2000 was used to measure RNA concentration.

Library preparation employed multiplex PCR. Sequencing used an Illumina HiSeq 4000. iRepertoire HTBI primers and Arm-PCR amplification of CDR3 regions were used to construct TCR beta libraries. PCR products were gel purified before sequencing. The paper's data handling went like this. Gene usage analysis of CDR3 amino acid clonotypes used the 62 TRBV and more than 13 TRBJ segments found across samples. Filtered high-quality paired reads were merged into contigs using COPE and FqMerger. Contigs were aligned with BLAST to IMGT TRBV, TRBD and TRBJ reference genes, and CDR3 was defined per IMGT. Highly expanded clones were defined as clonotypes with a frequency above 0.1%. Shannon entropy was used to measure repertoire diversity, and the Gini coefficient was used to measure V-J evenness. A clonotype found in more than one individual was treated as public. The raw public data were reprocessed by TCRdb itself: fastp quality trimming at Q25, MiXCR clonotype calling, in-frame beta chains only. CDR3 protein duplicates are merged, each entry listing the most common genes and DNA. In this record, the V and J calls reflect TCRdb's handling and not the investigators' own analysis. The sample table contains fewer than 550,000 distinct CDR3 sequences; only one count was recorded for more than 15% of them. Of the sample, around 25% is held by the ten largest clones.

These data originate in a study of regulatory T cells in long-lasting Graves disease (dated by TCRdb to the early 2020s). Notes on the research overall: Antithyroid drugs had been taken for less than 3 months by newly diagnosed Graves' disease patients. TCR sequencing covered some 13 persistent and 20 or so newly diagnosed Graves' disease patients, some 33 samples in total. Peripheral blood TCR sequencing and RNA sequencing compared persistent Graves' disease patients with newly diagnosed Graves' disease patients. The study was registered as a clinical trial and conducted in China. Results the study describes overall, beyond this receptor: Only peripheral blood was studied, because thyroid tissue, the primary lesion, was inaccessible. Compared with newly diagnosed patients, patients with persistent Graves' disease had lower TCR Shannon entropy and fewer highly expanded clones, which suggests clonal expansion. Sequencing and analysis were limited to the TCR beta chain. Persistent disease showed preferential use of TRBV28, TRBJ1-2 and TRBJ2-5, whereas newly diagnosed disease favored TRBV20-1 and TRBJ2-1. The small sample size was acknowledged by the authors as a limitation that may reduce accuracy. A larger number of public clonotypes was shared among persistent patients (2,741) than among newly diagnosed patients (around 870).

The CDR3 covers 16 residues, taking in both the cysteine and the phenylalanine. The retained sequence is limited to the CDR3, 48 bases, with the frame set at the first base. Germline trimming amounts to 0 bases on V and 4 bases on J, with 7 as the count of junction bases outside the gene matches. The germline V gene yields LGHNT for CDR1 and FRNRAP for CDR2. These data are also associated with another study on T cells in Graves' hyperthyroidism and ophthalmopathy. As described in the second report: Graves' hyperthyroidism was defined as stable when no progression to ophthalmopathy occurred over 18 months of follow-up. Hyperthyroidism patients were aged 18 to 65 years and newly diagnosed, with disease duration of less than 2 months. The study excluded patients with uncontrolled infections, other autoimmune diseases, pregnancy or lactation. Diagnoses were established on the basis of clinical symptoms, serum thyroxine and TRAb, thyroid ultrasound, and orbital computed tomography. The first round of RT-PCR for the TCR CDR3 was performed with the HTBI primer set and the Qiagen OneStep RT-PCR kit. Most expanded thyroid clonotypes (frequency above 0.001) were also found in blood, which suggests that blood repertoires may mirror thyroid immune responses. A 13 V-J signature model separated ophthalmopathy from stable hyperthyroidism, with around 88% sensitivity and roughly 82% specificity in cross-validation and 80%/75% in testing. In validation, progression to ophthalmopathy was predicted by the model with roughly 71% sensitivity and roughly 76% specificity, a median of approximately 7.1 months before onset. A discovery cohort of about 96 patients, fewer than 50 with Graves' ophthalmopathy and about 60 with stable Graves' hyperthyroidism, was used to find distinguishing TCR V-J signatures. Whether ophthalmopathy could be predicted prospectively was tested in an independent validation cohort made up of under 20 hyperthyroidism patients plus 17 patients who later progressed to ophthalmopathy. The 75 to 100 discovery patients were randomly divided into training and test sets at a 7:3 ratio. In addition, the study compared T-cell repertoires in thyroid tissue and in blood from roughly six Graves' hyperthyroidism patients. After sampling, hyperthyroidism patients received methimazole starting at 30 mg daily, and ophthalmopathy patients received high-dose intravenous methylprednisolone. A second multiplex PCR round built the libraries, followed by size selection and purification. The libraries were sequenced on an Illumina HiSeq2000 using paired-end 100 bp reads. SOAPnuke was used to process the raw data, with reads discarded if the reads contained adapters or uncalled bases, had a mean Phred below 15, or lacked an exact constant-primer or identifier match. COPE v1.2.5 was used to merge high-quality paired reads, and clonotypes were defined as unique nucleotide sequences. MiTCR v1.1 was used to align the clonotypes against IMGT TRBV, TRBD and TRBJ reference segments. The analysis was restricted to V-J combinations with a frequency above 0.0001, which together covered 99.2% of the repertoires. A TCS score was defined as the ratio of F50 (clonal expansion) to E x V (chaos), with BLOSUM62-based TCRdist applied between CDR3 peptides within each V-J. Welch's t-statistics and random forest reduced 500 to 550 V-J features to 13, which were used in a naive Bayes classifier (R e1071). Sample size was not statistically predetermined, and blinding of investigators to group allocation was not performed. The paper reports TCR Vbeta CDR3 sequencing of approximately 130 peripheral blood samples: 40 to 45 ophthalmopathy, 75 to 80 hyperthyroidism and around 17 progressor patients.

This receptor was identified in a woman aged 40 to 65 with Graves disease. Donor details come from another sample of the same person, matched by shared clones. The sample in question was peripheral blood mononuclear cells (PBMCs), obtained at new diagnosis, from a patient treated with antithyroid drugs. This receptor chain uses TRBV12-5 and TRBJ2-7, and 9 junctional nucleotides match TRBD1. The CDR3 reads CASGLVPGQGIYEQYF. The sequenced DNA is TGTGCTAGTGGTTTGGTACCGGGACAGGGAATTTACGAGCAGTACTTC.